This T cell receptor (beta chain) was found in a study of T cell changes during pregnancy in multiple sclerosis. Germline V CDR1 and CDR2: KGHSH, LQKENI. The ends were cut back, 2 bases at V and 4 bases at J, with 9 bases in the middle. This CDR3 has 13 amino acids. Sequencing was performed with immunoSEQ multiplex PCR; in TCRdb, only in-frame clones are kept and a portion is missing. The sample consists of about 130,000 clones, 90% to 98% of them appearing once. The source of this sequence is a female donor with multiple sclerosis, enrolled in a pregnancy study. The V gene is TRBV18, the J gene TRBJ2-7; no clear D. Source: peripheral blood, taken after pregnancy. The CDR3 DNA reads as TGTGCCAGCTCACCAAACAGCAAATACGAGCAGTACTTC. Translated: CASSPNSKYEQYF.